Detailed here is one T cell receptor (beta chain). Antigen specificity is unknown. The CDR3 extends over 14 amino acids. Germline V gene data show CDR1 as SGHRS and CDR2 as YFSETQ. The V gene end was trimmed by 4 bases and the J gene end by 7 bases; junction bases not matched to a gene: 9. The assay was immunoSEQ multiplex PCR, and TCRdb's table has in-frame clones only and misses some. The table records roughly 5,900 clones, 1.8% of them present only once. This record comes from a study of T cells after posttransplantation cyclophosphamide. Study findings and constraints: Later blood repertoires were often dominated by clones from the donor CD8+ memory compartment. TRB overlap between skin or GI tissue T cells and blood was limited.

Busulfan-fludarabine conditioning, marrow transplant, and cyclophosphamide on days +3 and +4 were administered. Sequencing used PBMCs, obtained roughly 240 days after a stem cell transplant with posttransplant cyclophosphamide. The clonotype originates from a young adult male patient who received an allogeneic stem cell transplant from a related donor, was CMV-positive, and had no GVHD. Some T cells may be provided by the graft donor. The chain joins TRBV5-1 to TRBJ1-2; 8 nucleotides align to TRBD1. The CDR3 here is CASSPADRDGGYTF. The CDR3 coding sequence is TGCGCCAGCAGCCCGGCGGACAGGGATGGTGGCTACACCTTC.